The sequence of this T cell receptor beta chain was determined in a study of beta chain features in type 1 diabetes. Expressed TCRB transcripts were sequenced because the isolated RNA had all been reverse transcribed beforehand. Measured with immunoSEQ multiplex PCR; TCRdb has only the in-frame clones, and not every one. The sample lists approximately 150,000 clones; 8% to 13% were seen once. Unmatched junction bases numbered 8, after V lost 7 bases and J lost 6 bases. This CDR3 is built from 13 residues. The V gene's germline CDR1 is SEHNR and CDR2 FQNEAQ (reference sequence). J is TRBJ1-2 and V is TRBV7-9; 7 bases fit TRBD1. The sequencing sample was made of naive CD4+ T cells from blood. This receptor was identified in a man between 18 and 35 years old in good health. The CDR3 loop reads CASKTGSWDGYTF. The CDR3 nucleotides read TGTGCCAGCAAGACAGGGAGTTGGGATGGCTACACCTTC.